This TCR beta chain was observed in a study of blood T cells in healthy people across ages. Trimming stripped 3 bases from V and 5 bases from J, with 14 bases between. The CDR3 extends over 15 amino acids. This clonotype was found a few times. It was with a sample-barcoded 5' primer and a J-beta primer mix that a second PCR of roughly 7 to 12 cycles was run. Every cDNA was tagged by a template-switch adaptor with 12 random nucleotides. TCRdb analysed the 5' RACE reads with MiXCR anew, one entry per CDR3 protein. The data contain about 1.4 million distinct CDR3 sequences, 45% to 70% of them seen just once; the ten biggest clones take up under 8.5%.

The sequencing input was blood. The TCR was taken from a man between 18 and 35 years old in good health. V usage is TRBV12-3 or TRBV12-4 and J usage is TRBJ2-1; D unclear. The CDR3 is CASSFRSLGNNEQFF. The DNA for the CDR3 is TGTGCCAGCAGTTTTCGGTCCCTCGGTAACAATGAGCAGTTCTTC.